Given below is one T cell receptor (beta chain) in context. Its cognate antigen is unknown. These data belong to a study of shared clonotypes between healthy human individuals. Profiled with immunoSEQ multiplex PCR; TCRdb holds only in-frame clones, not every one. The data show about 2.3 million clones, around 93% seen once. General study points: Sequencing of the sorted subsets was shown by rarefaction to be incomplete despite large depth. Across a handful of donors, naive CD4 shared 5% to 5.5%, naive CD8 under 4%, memory CD4 approximately 2.5%, memory CD8 more than 0.35%.

The V end was cut by 2 bases, the J end by 0 bases, with 17 bases between. The CDR3 covers 18 residues. CDR1 is MNHEY, CDR2 SMNVEV, per germline (reference sequence). The clonotype originates from a man younger than 35 in good health. Some clones in this sample may be carry-over from other donors' samples. The sequenced material came from naive CD4+ T cells from PBMCs. Subset in this sample: CD45RA+ positively selected. The gene calls are TRBV27 and TRBJ2-4, with a weak D call TRBD2 (6 bases). The CDR3 bases are TGTGCCAGCAGTTTAGGATGGAGGGGCAAGCTAGCCAAAAACATTCAGTACTTC. This encodes CASSLGWRGKLAKNIQYF.